This T cell receptor (beta chain) stems from a study of shared clonotypes between healthy human individuals (dated by TCRdb to the early 2020s). At the level of the whole study: A couple of women and three men aged 18 to 49 years were included in the cohort. Per donor, three plates each were used for CD4 naive and CD4 memory, two for CD8 naive, and one for CD8 memory. To estimate repertoire size and how much clonotypes are shared between individuals, the study performed deep sequencing of blood TCR repertoires from roughly five healthy adults. To increase sequencing depth and limit assay-specific biases, different laboratories used diverse techniques to prepare libraries and sequence TCR repertoires. Per donor, leukapheresis produced somewhere between about 0.94 and 9.5 billion PBMCs.

The donors were healthy, HIV-negative adults who had no recently reported acute infections or vaccinations. Only Caucasian adults living in Nashville, Tennessee, USA were represented among the donors. CD4+ T cells were enriched through magnetic negative selection, after which naive cells were positively selected on CD45RA and the remaining negative fraction served as the memory subset. After blood collection by leukapheresis, PBMCs were isolated using Ficoll-Histopaque density gradient centrifugation and then cryopreserved in the vapor phase of liquid nitrogen. Purity and quantity of every magnetically sorted T cell population were checked by analytical flow cytometry. Genomic DNA was isolated from each sorted fraction and quantified by UV absorbance on a Nanodrop 2000c. On the study overall, not on this receptor specifically: Based on pairwise subsampling, the degree of clonotype sharing among donors was expected to be affected by sequencing depth. Because the study included only a small number of donors, the genetic and exposure-history diversity represented was limited. About 4.5% of naive CD4, 3.5% of naive CD8, approximately 2% of memory CD4, and about 0.4% of memory CD8 clonotypes were shared across several donors. Compared with non-shared clonotypes, the clonotypes found in all four sorted-subset donors had higher generation probabilities. Even with the large sequencing depth, rarefaction of the sorted-subset datasets indicated that sequencing was incomplete. Sampling was limited to blood, and TCR repertoires in tissue likely differ from TCR repertoires in blood. Naive subsets generally had larger estimated clonotype richness than memory subsets did.

A note on this clone: Its antigen is unknown. Base qualities are not provided; no much larger clone lies one nucleotide away. The same CDR3 can be traced to other DNA sequences in this sample.

Using the deep immunoSEQ assay, TCR CDR3 regions were amplified from genomic DNA by multiplex PCR. Extracted genomic DNA from each cell subset was spread evenly across all wells of several immunoSEQ 96-well plates, with each plate serving as a replicate. For sorted subsets, each replicate PCR was loaded with 200 ng genomic DNA, equivalent to 30,000 or so T cell genomes. Purified libraries were measured with a Qubit 3.0 fluorometer, size-checked on a Bioanalyzer 2100, and measured again with the KAPA Library Quantification kit. A separate single-read 150-cycle Illumina NextSeq 550 flow cell was used to sequence each immunoSEQ 96-well plate. Per the source publication's procedure: The immunoSEQ output contained only junctional sequences without quality scores, so filtering could not match that applied to full-length reads. To assign V/J genes and CDR3, sequences were annotated against IMGT germline references using PyIR, a Python wrapper for IgBLAST v1.9. Any read was removed if the V/J assignment was weak (E-value above 1e-6), the CDR3 was missing, or the read contained stop codons, out-of-frame junctions, or ambiguous translated residues. V3J clonotypes were defined by identical inferred V gene, J gene, and CDR3 amino acid sequence. Percentage overlap between repertoires was calculated by dividing the number of shared unique clonotypes by the size of the smaller repertoire. Repertoire richness was assessed with RTK rarefaction, the Chao1 estimator, and Recon v2.1 estimates of unobserved clonotypes. OLGA was used to compute generation probabilities for all TCRbeta clonotypes that the gDNA method yielded from a handful of donors. This immuneACCESS table, as held by TCRdb, lists in-frame sequences with V and J called but not all clones. Of the missing ones, under half trace to an unresolved V gene in checked studies; the others have no known cause. The V and J calls and clone size were taken over from that table, and D and trimming were inferred from the DNA. Within this sample are approximately 1.4 million clones, with around 98% of them counted one time only. The ten largest clonotypes hold less than 0.55% of the sample.

The V and J ends are trimmed by 3 bases and 4 bases, leaving 3 bases between them. Counted from cysteine to phenylalanine, this CDR3 has 12 amino acids. Here the CDR3 DNA is all that survives: 36 bases in frame from base 1. The germline V gene (reference sequence) supplies CDR1 SEHNR and CDR2 FQNEAQ. The chain was built from TRBV7-9 and TRBJ2-2; there is no confident call for the D gene. The source of this sequence is a man younger than 40 in good health. Material: naive CD4+ T cells sorted from blood. According to the study, the label for this sample's cell subset or site signals: CD45RA+ positively selected. The DNA is as follows: TGTGCCAGCAGCTTGTCCACCGGGGAGCTGTTTTTT. It translates to CASSLSTGELFF. The full variable domain, with segments outside the CDR3 supplied by the reference TRBV7-9 and TRBJ2-2 proteins, appears as DTGVSQNPRHKITKRGQNVTFRCDPISEHNRLYWYRQTLGQGPEFLTYFQNEAQLEKSRLLSDRFSAERPKGSFSTLEIQRTEQGDSAMYLCASSLSTGELFFGEGSRLTVL.